One and the same sample provided the 11 T cell receptor beta chains below, sequenced in a study of Ad26.COV2.S vaccination and SARS-CoV-2 variants. Clones were sequenced by immunoSEQ multiplex PCR, and TCRdb holds only the in-frame ones, with some missing. The table has around 140,000 clones, 86% seen once; the top ten hold less than 6%. Sequencing used peripheral blood, obtained after recovery from COVID-19. Receptors were obtained from a human donor who had recovered from COVID-19.

The rearrangement links TRBV4-1 to TRBJ2-7, with D perhaps assigned TRBD1 or TRBD2 (5 bases each). The germline V gene has CDR1 MGHRA and CDR2 YSYEKL. The CDR3 runs 15 residues. Trimming took 2 bases from V and 0 from J, leaving 11 bases between them. The CDR3 is CASSQPGRSSYEQYF. The CDR3 region has the DNA TGCGCCAGCAGCCAACCGGGACGGAGCTCCTACGAGCAGTACTTC.

This chain uses TRBV6-6 with TRBJ1-2; 7 bases fit TRBD1. The J segment lost 2 bases and the V segment lost 0 bases, leaving 6 bases of the junction unmatched. Germline V gene lookup returns CDR1 MNHNY and CDR2 SVGAGI (reference sequence). This CDR3 contains 16 residues. The CDR3 protein is CASSYSNQDRNYGYTF. CDR3 nucleotides: TGTGCCAGCAGTTACTCAAATCAGGACAGGAACTATGGCTACACCTTC.

This chain links TRBV7-2 with TRBJ1-4; the D is unclear. This CDR3 has 14 residues. V was pared by 1 base and J by 3 bases, with 6 bases between. Germline lookup yields CDR1 SGHTA and CDR2 FQGNSA. This CDR3 is CASSLGYPNEKLFF. The CDR3 nucleotides are TGTGCCAGCAGCTTAGGGTATCCTAATGAAAAACTGTTTTTT.

This chain joins TRBV5-4 and TRBJ2-7; D might be TRBD1 (6 bases). Per germline, CDR1 SGHNT and CDR2 YYREEE (reference sequence). The germline V and J ends were trimmed by 2 bases and 6 bases, with 12 bases remaining between them. There are 13 residues in the CDR3. CDR3 loop: CASSLTGIAEQYF. CDR3 sequence (DNA): TGTGCCAGCAGCTTAACAGGGATCGCCGAGCAGTACTTC. The entire variable domain, with the rest obtained from reference TRBV5-4 and TRBJ2-7, is as follows: ETGVTQSPTHLIKTRGQQVTLRCSSQSGHNTVSWYQQALGQGPQFIFQYYREEENGRGNFPPRFSGLQFPNYSSELNVNALELDDSALYLCASSLTGIAEQYFGPGTRLTVT.

The V call is TRBV27, the J call TRBJ1-5; TRBD1 aligns across 8 bases. CDR1 and CDR2 from the germline V gene are MNHEY and SMNVEV (reference sequence). The CDR3 loop spans 20 amino acids. V dropped 4 bases and J dropped 0; count of bases not matched to a gene: 17. The CDR3 here is CASSSYYRDRTENSNQPQHF. Here the CDR3 DNA reads TGTGCCAGCAGTTCATATTACCGGGACAGGACTGAAAATAGCAATCAGCCCCAGCATTTT.

In DNA form, the CDR3 reads TGCGCCAGCCATGTCGGGGGGGCGGTGGAAAAACTGTTTTTT. Protein: CASHVGGAVEKLFF. The V call is TRBV5-1, the J call TRBJ1-4, with D maybe TRBD1 (6 bases). The CDR3 contains 14 residues. Germline CDR1 reads SGHRS; CDR2 reads YFSETQ. Trimming pared 7 bases from V and 8 bases from J, leaving 18 bases between.

In DNA, the CDR3 is TGTGCCAGCAGCCTAGGGACAATGAACACTGAAGCTTTCTTT. As protein: CASSLGTMNTEAFF. The rearrangement links TRBV28 to TRBJ1-1; TRBD1 might be the D (6 bases). Trimming removed 6 bases at V and 0 bases at J, with 11 bases between. Germline CDR1 reads MDHEN; CDR2 reads SYDVKM. The CDR3 has 14 amino acids. Combining the CDR3 with reference TRBV28 and TRBJ1-1 gives the whole variable domain DVKVTQSSRYLVKRTGEKVFLECVQDMDHENMFWYRQDPGLGLRLIYFSYDVKMKEKGDIPEGYSVSREKKERFSLILESASTNQTSMYLCASSLGTMNTEAFFGQGTRLTVV.

The chain combines TRBV5-1 with TRBJ2-7; 7 bases line up with TRBD2. V gave up 0 bases and J gave up 7 bases; unmatched junction bases: 1. This CDR3 spans 12 amino acids. CDR1 SGHRS and CDR2 YFSETQ come from the germline V gene. CDR3: CASSLAGGEQYF. The CDR3 nucleotides are TGCGCCAGCAGCTTGGCCGGGGGGGAGCAGTACTTC. The variable domain in full, completed from reference TRBV5-1 and TRBJ2-7, reads KAGVTQTPRYLIKTRGQQVTLSCSPISGHRSVSWYQQTPGQGLQFLFEYFSETQRNKGNFPGRFSGRQFSNSRSEMNVSTLELGDSALYLCASSLAGGEQYFGPGTRLTVT.

The rearrangement joins TRBV30 to TRBJ1-2; D is unresolved. V was pared by 7 bases and J by 7 bases, with 13 bases between. This CDR3 spans 11 amino acids. Germline V gene data show CDR1 as GTSNPN and CDR2 as SVGIG (reference sequence). The CDR3 spells CASAPGSGYTF. Here the CDR3 DNA reads TGTGCCTCCGCCCCAGGAAGTGGCTACACCTTC.

The chain links TRBV7-2 to TRBJ2-3, with TRBD2 matching 7 bases. V dropped 5 bases and J dropped 2; count of bases not matched to a gene: 10. The CDR3 is made up of 16 amino acids. The germline gives CDR1 SGHTA, CDR2 FQGNSA. The CDR3 region is CASSPESGTNTDTQYF. CDR3 coding DNA: TGTGCCAGCAGCCCTGAGAGCGGGACTAACACAGATACGCAGTATTTT.

J is TRBJ2-1 and V is TRBV21-1. TRBV21-1 is designated a pseudogene. This CDR3 has 13 amino acids. The CDR3 protein is CASSKGGYGEQFF. Here the CDR3 DNA reads TGTGCCAGCAGCAAAGGGGGATATGGTGAGCAGTTCTTC.